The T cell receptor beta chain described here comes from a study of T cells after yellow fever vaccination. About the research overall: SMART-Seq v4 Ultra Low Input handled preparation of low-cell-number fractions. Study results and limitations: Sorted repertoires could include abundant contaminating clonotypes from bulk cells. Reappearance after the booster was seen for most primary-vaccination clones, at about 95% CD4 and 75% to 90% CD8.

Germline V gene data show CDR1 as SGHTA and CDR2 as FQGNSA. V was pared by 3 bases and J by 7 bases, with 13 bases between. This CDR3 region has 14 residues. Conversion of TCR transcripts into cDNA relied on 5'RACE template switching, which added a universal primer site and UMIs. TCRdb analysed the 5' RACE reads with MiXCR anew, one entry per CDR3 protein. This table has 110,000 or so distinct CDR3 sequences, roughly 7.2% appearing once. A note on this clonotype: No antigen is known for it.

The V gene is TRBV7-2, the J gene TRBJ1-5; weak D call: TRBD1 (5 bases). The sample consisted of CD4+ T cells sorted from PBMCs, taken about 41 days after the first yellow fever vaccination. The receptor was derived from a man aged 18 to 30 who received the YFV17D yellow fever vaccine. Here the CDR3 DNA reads TGTGCCAGCAGCTTCAGGGATAGAAGACAGCCCCAGCATTTT. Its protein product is CASSFRDRRQPQHF.